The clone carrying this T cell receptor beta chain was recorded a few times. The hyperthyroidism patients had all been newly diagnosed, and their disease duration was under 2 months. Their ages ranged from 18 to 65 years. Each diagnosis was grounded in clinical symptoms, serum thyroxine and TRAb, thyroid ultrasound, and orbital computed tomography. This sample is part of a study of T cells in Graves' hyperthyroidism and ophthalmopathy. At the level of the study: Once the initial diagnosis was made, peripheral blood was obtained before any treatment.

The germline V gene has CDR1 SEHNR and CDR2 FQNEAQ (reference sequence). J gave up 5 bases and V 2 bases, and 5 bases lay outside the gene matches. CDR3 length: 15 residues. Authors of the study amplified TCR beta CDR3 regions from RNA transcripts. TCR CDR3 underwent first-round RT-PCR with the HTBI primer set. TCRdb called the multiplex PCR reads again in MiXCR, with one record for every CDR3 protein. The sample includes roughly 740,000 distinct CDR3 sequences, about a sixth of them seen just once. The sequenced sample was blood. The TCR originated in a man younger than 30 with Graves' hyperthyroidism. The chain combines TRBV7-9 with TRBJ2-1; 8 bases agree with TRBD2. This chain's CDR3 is CASSLPTSVDNEQFF. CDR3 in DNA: TGTGCCAGCAGCTTACCGACTAGCGTTGACAATGAGCAGTTCTTC.